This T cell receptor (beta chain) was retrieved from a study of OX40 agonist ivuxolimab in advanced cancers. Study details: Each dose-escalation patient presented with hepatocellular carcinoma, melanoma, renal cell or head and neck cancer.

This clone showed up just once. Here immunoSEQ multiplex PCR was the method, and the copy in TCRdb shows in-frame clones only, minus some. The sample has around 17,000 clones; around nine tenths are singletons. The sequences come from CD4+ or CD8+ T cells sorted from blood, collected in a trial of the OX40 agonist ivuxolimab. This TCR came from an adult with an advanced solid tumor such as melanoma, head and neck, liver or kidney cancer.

The CDR3 nucleotides are TGCAGCGTTGGTGGGCGGATAGCGGGAGTTACCGGGGAGCTGTTTTTT. Residues: CSVGGRIAGVTGELFF. The rearrangement uses TRBV29-1 and TRBJ2-2; 9 bases match TRBD2. This CDR3 has 16 residues. Germline trimming cut 4 bases from V and 5 bases from J; bases unmatched to any gene: 11. Germline CDR1 reads SQVTM; CDR2 reads ANQGSEA.